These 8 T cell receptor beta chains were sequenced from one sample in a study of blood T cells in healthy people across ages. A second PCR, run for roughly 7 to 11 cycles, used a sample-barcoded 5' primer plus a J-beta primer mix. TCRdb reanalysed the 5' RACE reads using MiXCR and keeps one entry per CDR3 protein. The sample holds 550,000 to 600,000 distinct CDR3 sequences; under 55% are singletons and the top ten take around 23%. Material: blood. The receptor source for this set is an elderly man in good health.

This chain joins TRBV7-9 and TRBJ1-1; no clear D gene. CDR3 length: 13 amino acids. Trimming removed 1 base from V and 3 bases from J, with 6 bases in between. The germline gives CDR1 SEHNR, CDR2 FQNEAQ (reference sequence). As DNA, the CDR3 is TGTGCCAGCAGCTTAGTCGGTTACACTGAAGCTTTCTTT. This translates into CASSLVGYTEAFF. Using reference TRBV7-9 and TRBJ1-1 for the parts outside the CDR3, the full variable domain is DTGVSQNPRHKITKRGQNVTFRCDPISEHNRLYWYRQTLGQGPEFLTYFQNEAQLEKSRLLSDRFSAERPKGSFSTLEIQRTEQGDSAMYLCASSLVGYTEAFFGQGTRLTVV.

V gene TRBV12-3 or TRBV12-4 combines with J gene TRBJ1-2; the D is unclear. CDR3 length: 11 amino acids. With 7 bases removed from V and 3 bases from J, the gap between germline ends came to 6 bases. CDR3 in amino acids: CASNRDYGYTF. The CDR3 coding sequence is TGTGCCAGCAATCGGGACTATGGCTACACCTTC.

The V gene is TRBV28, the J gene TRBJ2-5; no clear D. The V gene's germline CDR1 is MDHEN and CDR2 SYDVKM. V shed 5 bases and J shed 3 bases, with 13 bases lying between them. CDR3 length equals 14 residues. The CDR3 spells CASSHMDGEETQYF. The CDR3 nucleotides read TGTGCCAGCAGTCATATGGACGGCGAAGAGACCCAGTACTTC.

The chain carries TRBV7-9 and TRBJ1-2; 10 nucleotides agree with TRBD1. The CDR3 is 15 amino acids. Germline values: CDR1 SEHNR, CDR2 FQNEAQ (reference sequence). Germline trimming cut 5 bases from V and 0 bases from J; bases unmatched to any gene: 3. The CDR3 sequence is CASSGTGDPNYGYTF. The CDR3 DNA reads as TGTGCCAGCAGCGGGACAGGGGACCCTAACTATGGCTACACCTTC.

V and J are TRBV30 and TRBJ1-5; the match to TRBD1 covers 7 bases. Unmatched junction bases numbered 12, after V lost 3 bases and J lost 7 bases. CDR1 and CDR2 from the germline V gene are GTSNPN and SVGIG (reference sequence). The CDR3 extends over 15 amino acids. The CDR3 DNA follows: TGTGCCTGGAGGGACAAGGGGGCGCATCGACAGCCCCAGCATTTT. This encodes CAWRDKGAHRQPQHF.

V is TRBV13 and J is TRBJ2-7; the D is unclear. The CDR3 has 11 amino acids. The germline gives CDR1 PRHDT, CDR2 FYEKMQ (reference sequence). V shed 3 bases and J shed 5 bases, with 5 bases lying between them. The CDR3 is CASSFGDEQYF. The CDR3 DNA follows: TGTGCCAGCAGCTTCGGTGACGAGCAGTACTTC.

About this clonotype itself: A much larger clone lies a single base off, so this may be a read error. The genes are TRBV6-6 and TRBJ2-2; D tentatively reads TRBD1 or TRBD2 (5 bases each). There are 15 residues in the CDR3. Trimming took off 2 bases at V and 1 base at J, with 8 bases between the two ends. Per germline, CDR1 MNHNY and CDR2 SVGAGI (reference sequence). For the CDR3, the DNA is TGTGCCAGCAGTTACAGGGGAGAGAACACCGGGGAGCTGTTTTTT. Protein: CASSYRGENTGELFF.

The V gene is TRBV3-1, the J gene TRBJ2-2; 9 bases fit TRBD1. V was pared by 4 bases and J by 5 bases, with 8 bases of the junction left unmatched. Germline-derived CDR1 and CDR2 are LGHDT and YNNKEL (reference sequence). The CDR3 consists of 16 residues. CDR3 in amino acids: CASSRSDRGGTGELFF. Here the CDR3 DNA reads TGTGCCAGCAGCCGTTCGGACAGGGGTGGGACCGGGGAGCTGTTTTTT.